The rows below give T cell receptor beta chains drawn from one sample of a study of T cells in Graves' hyperthyroidism and ophthalmopathy. TCRdb recomputed calls from the multiplex PCR reads with MiXCR, one row per CDR3 protein. The table records nearly 600,000 distinct CDR3 sequences, approximately 13% of them present only once. Material: blood. These receptors were taken from a woman aged 25-40 years with Graves' hyperthyroidism that later progressed to Graves' ophthalmopathy. Both conserved end residues are part of each CDR3. D genes are given only for firm matches. The size of a clone is reported for some rows only, either as once, few or many, or as a class for expanded clones.

d_call: -
j_call: TRBJ2-5
cdr3_length: 13
clone_size: many
v_call: TRBV20-1
cdr3_aa: CSARVAAKETQYF
cdr3_nt: TGCAGTGCTAGAGTAGCGGCTAAAGAGACCCAGTACTTC

d_call: TRBD2
j_call: TRBJ2-4
cdr3_length: 16
clone_size: -
v_call: TRBV3-1
cdr3_aa: CASSQESLAGGNIQYF
cdr3_nt: TGTGCCAGCAGCCAAGAGAGTCTAGCGGGAGGTAACATTCAGTACTTC

d_call: TRBD1
j_call: TRBJ1-1
cdr3_length: 13
clone_size: few
v_call: TRBV6-2/TRBV6-3
cdr3_aa: CATRTGAGTEAFF
cdr3_nt: TGTGCCACCCGAACAGGGGCGGGGACTGAAGCTTTCTTT

d_call: -
j_call: TRBJ2-2
cdr3_length: 16
clone_size: many
v_call: TRBV11-3
cdr3_aa: CASSFIGVWNTGELFF
cdr3_nt: TGTGCCAGCAGCTTCATTGGCGTTTGGAACACCGGGGAGCTGTTTTTT

d_call: -
j_call: TRBJ2-1
cdr3_length: 14
clone_size: -
v_call: TRBV12-5
cdr3_aa: CASGLVRVSSEQFF
cdr3_nt: TGTGCTAGTGGTTTGGTACGGGTTTCGAGTGAGCAGTTCTTC

d_call: -
j_call: TRBJ2-7
cdr3_length: 12
clone_size: many
v_call: TRBV28
cdr3_aa: CASSEGHDEQYF
cdr3_nt: TGTGCCAGCAGTGAAGGACACGACGAGCAGTACTTC

d_call: TRBD2
j_call: TRBJ2-7
cdr3_length: 14
clone_size: many
v_call: TRBV10-3
cdr3_aa: CAITPGGATYEQYF
cdr3_nt: TGTGCCATCACCCCGGGAGGAGCCACCTACGAGCAGTACTTC

d_call: TRBD1
j_call: TRBJ1-2
cdr3_length: 14
clone_size: -
v_call: TRBV28
cdr3_aa: CASSSGDSPRGYTF
cdr3_nt: TGTGCCAGCAGTTCCGGGGACAGCCCCAGGGGCTACACCTTC

d_call: TRBD2
j_call: TRBJ2-3
cdr3_length: 14
clone_size: many
v_call: TRBV20-1
cdr3_aa: CSPKAGDTTDTQYF
cdr3_nt: TGCAGCCCAAAAGCGGGAGACACCACAGATACGCAGTATTTT

d_call: -
j_call: TRBJ2-5
cdr3_length: 13
clone_size: many
v_call: TRBV3-1
cdr3_aa: CASSQGIEETQYF
cdr3_nt: TGTGCCAGCAGCCAAGGGATAGAAGAGACCCAGTACTTC

d_call: TRBD2
j_call: TRBJ2-7
cdr3_length: 16
clone_size: many
v_call: TRBV9
cdr3_aa: CASSVGGLAGAYEQYF
cdr3_nt: TGTGCCAGCAGCGTAGGGGGACTAGCGGGGGCCTACGAGCAGTACTTC

d_call: -
j_call: TRBJ1-5
cdr3_length: 15
clone_size: many
v_call: TRBV30
cdr3_aa: CAWSGRPGGNQPQHF
cdr3_nt: TGTGCCTGGAGTGGTCGGCCAGGGGGCAATCAGCCCCAGCATTTT

d_call: -
j_call: TRBJ2-1
cdr3_length: 18
clone_size: many
v_call: TRBV20-1
cdr3_aa: CSAVLAAGSLPGSNEQFF
cdr3_nt: TGCAGTGCCGTTTTAGCGGCCGGGAGCCTACCAGGGAGCAATGAGCAGTTCTTC

d_call: -
j_call: TRBJ2-1
cdr3_length: 16
clone_size: once
v_call: TRBV9
cdr3_aa: CASSVGVTPSYNEQFF
cdr3_nt: TGTGCCAGCAGCGTAGGAGTGACTCCTTCATACAATGAGCAGTTCTTC

d_call: -
j_call: TRBJ1-2
cdr3_length: 13
clone_size: many
v_call: TRBV27
cdr3_aa: CASSLADAGGYTF
cdr3_nt: TGTGCCAGCAGTTTGGCGGACGCGGGGGGCTACACCTTC

d_call: -
j_call: TRBJ2-3
cdr3_length: 14
clone_size: many
v_call: TRBV27
cdr3_aa: CASAGNRVTDTQYF
cdr3_nt: TGTGCCAGCGCAGGGAACCGAGTCACAGATACGCAGTATTTT

d_call: -
j_call: TRBJ1-1
cdr3_length: 15
clone_size: few
v_call: TRBV27
cdr3_aa: CASSYFRQAATEAFF
cdr3_nt: TGTGCCAGCAGTTATTTTAGACAGGCTGCCACTGAAGCTTTCTTT

d_call: -
j_call: TRBJ1-2
cdr3_length: 15
clone_size: many
v_call: TRBV12-3/TRBV12-4
cdr3_aa: CASRPYTTSNYGYTF
cdr3_nt: TGTGCCAGCAGACCTTACACAACCTCAAACTATGGCTACACCTTC

d_call: -
j_call: TRBJ2-2
cdr3_length: 13
clone_size: many
v_call: TRBV11-2
cdr3_aa: CASSSFSTGELFF
cdr3_nt: TGTGCCAGCAGCTCGTTTTCCACCGGGGAGCTGTTTTTT

d_call: -
j_call: TRBJ2-3
cdr3_length: 15
clone_size: many
v_call: TRBV30
cdr3_aa: CAWSSFGGPTDTQYF
cdr3_nt: TGTGCCTGGAGTAGTTTCGGGGGGCCTACAGATACGCAGTATTTT

d_call: TRBD1
j_call: TRBJ1-5
cdr3_length: 16
clone_size: many
v_call: TRBV12-3/TRBV12-4
cdr3_aa: CASSRETGFSNQPQHF
cdr3_nt: TGTGCCAGCAGTCGCGAGACAGGGTTTAGCAATCAGCCCCAGCATTTT

d_call: -
j_call: TRBJ1-6
cdr3_length: 14
clone_size: many
v_call: TRBV7-8
cdr3_aa: CASSASNANSPLHF
cdr3_nt: TGTGCCAGCAGCGCCAGTAATGCTAATTCACCCCTCCACTTT